A single TCR beta chain is shown here with its context. The data were taken from a study of long-term antiretroviral therapy in people with HIV. This CDR3 has 13 residues. Between the trimmed V and J ends, which lost 3 bases and 4 bases, there was a span of 9 bases. CDR1 and CDR2 (germline): MNHEY, SMNVEV (reference sequence). Survey-level resolution applied to immunoSEQ assay v3.0. Clones were read by immunoSEQ multiplex PCR, and TCRdb kept only the in-frame ones, dropping some. The sample lists 25,000 to 35,000 clones, roughly 83% occurring once. Sequenced here: unsorted PBMCs, sampled 2.7 to 2.8 years after starting antiretroviral therapy. V usage is TRBV27 and J usage is TRBJ1-1, with unresolved D. The receptor's source is a young man with HIV. The CDR3 DNA reads as TGTGCCAGCAGTTTCCCGTCCAGCACTGAAGCTTTCTTT. This codes for CASSFPSSTEAFF.